This T cell receptor beta chain was sequenced during a study of T-cell reconstitution after alpha-beta-depleted transplantation in children. The library targeted TCRbeta and was prepared with unique molecular identifiers. One entry per CDR3 protein results from TCRdb running MiXCR on the PCR reads. This table has about 500,000 distinct CDR3 sequences, approximately 10% appearing once. In its sample, this clonotype was seen a few times. Its antigen is currently unknown. Study-wide results and caveats: The study traced high day-60 TCRbeta diversity in some patients to surviving recipient T cells and thymic progenitors. Newly generated T cells supplied most T-cell counts and diversity one year post-transplant. Several hundred graft clones that had expanded were reportedly the source of alpha-beta T cells about two months after transplant.

CDR1 and CDR2 from the germline V gene are SGHTA and FQGNSA. This CDR3 contains 16 residues. The germline V and J ends were trimmed by 1 base and 4 bases, with 13 bases remaining between them. J is TRBJ2-2 and V is TRBV7-2; D may be TRBD1 (5 bases). The source is a female patient aged 2-15 years who had a stem cell transplant for aplastic anemia, so the T cells may come from the graft donor. Sequencing used PBMCs, mostly from graft donor cells, obtained 180 days after TCRalphabeta/CD19-depleted stem cell transplant. CDR3: CASSLVFRTLTGELFF. The DNA of the CDR3 is TGTGCCAGCAGCTTAGTATTTAGGACACTCACCGGGGAGCTGTTTTTT.